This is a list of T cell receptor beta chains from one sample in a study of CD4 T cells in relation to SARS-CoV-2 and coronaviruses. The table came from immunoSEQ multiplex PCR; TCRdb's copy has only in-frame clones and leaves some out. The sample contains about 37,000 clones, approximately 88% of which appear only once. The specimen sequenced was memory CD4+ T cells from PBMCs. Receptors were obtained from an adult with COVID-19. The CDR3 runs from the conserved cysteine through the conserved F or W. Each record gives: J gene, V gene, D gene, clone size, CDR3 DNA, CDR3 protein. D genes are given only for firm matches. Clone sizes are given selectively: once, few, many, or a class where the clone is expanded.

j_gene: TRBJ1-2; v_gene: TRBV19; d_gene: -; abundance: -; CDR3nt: TGTGCCAGTAGTATGACCGGTTCTACCAACTATGGCTACACCTTC; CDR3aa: CASSMTGSTNYGYTF
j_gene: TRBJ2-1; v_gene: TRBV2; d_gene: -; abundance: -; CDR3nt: TGTGCCAGCAACCGGGGTGTCTCCTACAATGAGCAGTTCTTC; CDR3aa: CASNRGVSYNEQFF
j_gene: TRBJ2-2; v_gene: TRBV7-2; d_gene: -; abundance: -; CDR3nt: TGTGCCAGCAGCCCGGCTAGGGGGTGGACCGGGGAGCTGGTTTTT; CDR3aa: CASSPARGWTGELVF
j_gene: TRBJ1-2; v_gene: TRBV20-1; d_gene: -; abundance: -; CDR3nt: TGCAGTGCGCCCGAGGGGCGAGGCTACACCTTC; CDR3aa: CSAPEGRGYTF
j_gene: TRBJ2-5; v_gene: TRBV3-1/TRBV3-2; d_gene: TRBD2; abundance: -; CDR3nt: TGTGCCAGCAGCCCGGACATCCGGGGGGGGACTTCCCGGACCCAGTACTTC; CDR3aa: CASSPDIRGGTSRTQYF
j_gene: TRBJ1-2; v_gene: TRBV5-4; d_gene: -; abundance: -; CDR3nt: TGTGCCAGCACCCGAACGGGGGGGGGCTATGGCTACACCTTC; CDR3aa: CASTRTGGGYGYTF
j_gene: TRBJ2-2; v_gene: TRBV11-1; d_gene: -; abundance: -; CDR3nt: TGTGCCAGCAGCTTAGGAGAAGCCGGGGAGCTGTTTTTT; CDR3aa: CASSLGEAGELFF
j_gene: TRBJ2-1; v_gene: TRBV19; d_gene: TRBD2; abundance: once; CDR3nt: TGTGCCAGTAGGGAGCGGGGGCGAAACAATGAGCAGTTCTTC; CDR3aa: CASRERGRNNEQFF
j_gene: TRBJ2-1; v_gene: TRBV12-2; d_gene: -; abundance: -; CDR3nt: TGTGCAAGTCACGCGGGACTAGCGGGGGGGGTGAATCTATACAATGAGCAGTTCTTC; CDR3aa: CASHAGLAGGVNLYNEQFF
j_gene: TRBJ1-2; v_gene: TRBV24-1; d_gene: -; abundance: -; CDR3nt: TGTGCCACCAGTGACCCTTCCAGACCCAACTATGGCTACACCTTC; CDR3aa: CATSDPSRPNYGYTF
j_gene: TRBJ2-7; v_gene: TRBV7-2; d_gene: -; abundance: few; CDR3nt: TGTGCCAGCAGCTTATGGGAAGGCCTTTACGAGCAGTACTTC; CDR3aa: CASSLWEGLYEQYF
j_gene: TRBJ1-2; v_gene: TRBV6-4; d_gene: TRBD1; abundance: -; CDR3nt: TGTGCCAGCAGTGACGGGGGACAGGGAGACTACACCTTC; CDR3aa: CASSDGGQGDYTF
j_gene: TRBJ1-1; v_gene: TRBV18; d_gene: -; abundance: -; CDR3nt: TGTGCCAGCTCACCACAAGGGACGGACACTGAAGCTTTCTTT; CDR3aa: CASSPQGTDTEAFF
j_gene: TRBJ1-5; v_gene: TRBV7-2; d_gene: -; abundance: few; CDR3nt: TGTGCCAGCAGCTTAGAAGTCTGGGGGCGAACGAGTCAGCCCCAGCATTTT; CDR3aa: CASSLEVWGRTSQPQHF
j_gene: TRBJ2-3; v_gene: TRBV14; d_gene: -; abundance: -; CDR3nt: TGTGCCAGCAGCCAGAGTTATACGCAGTATTTT; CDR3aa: CASSQSYTQYF
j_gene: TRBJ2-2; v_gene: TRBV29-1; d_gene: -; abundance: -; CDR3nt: TGCAGCGTTGATATCAAGAACACCGGGGAGCTGTTTTTT; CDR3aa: CSVDIKNTGELFF
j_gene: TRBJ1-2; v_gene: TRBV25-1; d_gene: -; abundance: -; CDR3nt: TGTGCCAGCAGTGAACCGGGACCCTCCTATGGCTACACCTTC; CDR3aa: CASSEPGPSYGYTF
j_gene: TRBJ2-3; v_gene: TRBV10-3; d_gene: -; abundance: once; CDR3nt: TGTGCCATCAGTGAGGGCCGAACAGATACGCAGTATTTT; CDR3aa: CAISEGRTDTQYF
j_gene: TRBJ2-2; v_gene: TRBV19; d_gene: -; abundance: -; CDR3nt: TGTGCCAGTAGTACCGGGAATACGAACACCGGGGAGCTGTTTTTT; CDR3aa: CASSTGNTNTGELFF
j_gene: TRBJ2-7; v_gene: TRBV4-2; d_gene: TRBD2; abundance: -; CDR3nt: TGTGCCAGCAGCCCCGTGAGGGGAGGGCCCTACGAGCAGTACTTC; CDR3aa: CASSPVRGGPYEQYF
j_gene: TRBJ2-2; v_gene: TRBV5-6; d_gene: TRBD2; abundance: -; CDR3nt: TGTGCCAGCAGCCCCACGGGACTAGCCACGACGGACGGGGAGCTGTTTTTT; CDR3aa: CASSPTGLATTDGELFF
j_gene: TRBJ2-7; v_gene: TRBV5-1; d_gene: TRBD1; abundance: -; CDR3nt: TGCGCCAGCAGCGTCGGACAGGCGGTGTACGAGCAGTACTTC; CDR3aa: CASSVGQAVYEQYF
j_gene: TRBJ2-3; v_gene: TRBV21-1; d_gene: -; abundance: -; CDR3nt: TGTGCCAGCCCGTGGGCTCGGGGCCCAGGCACAGATACGCAGTATTTT; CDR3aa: CASPWARGPGTDTQYF
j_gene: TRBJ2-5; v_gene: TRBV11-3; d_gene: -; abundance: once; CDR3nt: TGTGCCAGCAGCTTGAGGGTGGGAGAGACCCAGTACTTC; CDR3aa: CASSLRVGETQYF
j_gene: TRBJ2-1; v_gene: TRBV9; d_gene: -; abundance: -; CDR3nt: TGTGCCAGCAGCGGAGCCCGTCGGGACCAATTAAAGTACAATGAGCAGTTCTTC; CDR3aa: CASSGARRDQLKYNEQFF
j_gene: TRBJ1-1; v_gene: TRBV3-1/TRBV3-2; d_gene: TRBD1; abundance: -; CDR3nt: TGTGCCAGCACCCAGGGGGTGACTGAAGCTTTCTTT; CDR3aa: CASTQGVTEAFF
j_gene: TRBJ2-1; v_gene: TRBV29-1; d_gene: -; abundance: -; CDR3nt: TGCAGCGTTGAAGGGGACAATGAGCAGTTCTTC; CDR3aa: CSVEGDNEQFF
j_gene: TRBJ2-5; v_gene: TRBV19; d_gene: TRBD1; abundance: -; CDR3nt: TGTGCCAGTAGTGCCACAGGGGGCGGGGAGACCCAGTACTTC; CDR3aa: CASSATGGGETQYF
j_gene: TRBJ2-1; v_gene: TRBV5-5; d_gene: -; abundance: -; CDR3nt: TGTGCCAGCAACCACCGAGGCGGGTACAATGAGCAGTTCTTC; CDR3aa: CASNHRGGYNEQFF
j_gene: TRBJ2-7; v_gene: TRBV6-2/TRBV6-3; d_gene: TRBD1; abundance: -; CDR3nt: TGTGCCAGCAGTTACCCGAGACAGGGTCAGTACTTC; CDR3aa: CASSYPRQGQYF
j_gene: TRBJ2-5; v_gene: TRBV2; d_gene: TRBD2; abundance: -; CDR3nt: TGTGCCAGCATCCGAGCGGGGAGGGAAGAGACCCAGTACTTC; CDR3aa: CASIRAGREETQYF
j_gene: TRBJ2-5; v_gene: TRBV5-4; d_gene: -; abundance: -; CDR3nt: TGTGCCAGCAGCGCCTTCCGGGACCGAAAAGAGACCCAGTACTTC; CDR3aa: CASSAFRDRKETQYF
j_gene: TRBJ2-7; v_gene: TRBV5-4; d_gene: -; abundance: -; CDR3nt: TGTGCCAGCAGCTTTAGCCGGGGGGCTCCGAGCTCCTACGAGCAGTACTTC; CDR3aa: CASSFSRGAPSSYEQYF
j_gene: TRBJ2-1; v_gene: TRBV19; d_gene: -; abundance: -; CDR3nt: TGTGCCAGTAGTAACGACAGGTCGAGCTCCTACAATGAGCAGTTCTTC; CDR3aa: CASSNDRSSSYNEQFF
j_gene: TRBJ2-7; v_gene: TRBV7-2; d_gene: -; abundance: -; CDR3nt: TGTGCCAGCAGCTTATGGAGTCAGGGGACCCACGAGCAGTACTTC; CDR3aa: CASSLWSQGTHEQYF
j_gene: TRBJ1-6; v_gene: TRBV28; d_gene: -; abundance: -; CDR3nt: TGTGCCAGCACGATACAGGGAATTAATAATTCACCCCTCCACTTT; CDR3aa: CASTIQGINNSPLHF
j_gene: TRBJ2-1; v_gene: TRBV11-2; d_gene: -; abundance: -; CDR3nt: TGTGCCAGCACCCTTGAGGTTAGGCGGGGATACAATGAGCAGTTCTTC; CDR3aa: CASTLEVRRGYNEQFF
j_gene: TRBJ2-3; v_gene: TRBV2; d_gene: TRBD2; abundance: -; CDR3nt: TGTGCCAGCGAAGTGCGGGGGTCCGCAGATACGCAGTATTTT; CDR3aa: CASEVRGSADTQYF
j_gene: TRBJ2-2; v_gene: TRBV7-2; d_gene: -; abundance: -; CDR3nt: TGTGCCAGCAGCTTAGAGGCTCGGCGGGGGAACACCGGGGAGCTGTTTTTT; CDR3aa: CASSLEARRGNTGELFF
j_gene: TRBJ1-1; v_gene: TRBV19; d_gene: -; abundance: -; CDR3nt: TGTGCCAGTAGTACAGGGATAAACACTGAAGCTTTCTTT; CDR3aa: CASSTGINTEAFF
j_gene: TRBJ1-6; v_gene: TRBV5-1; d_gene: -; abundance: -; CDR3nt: TGCGCCAGCAGCTTTCAGGATAATTCACCCCTCCACTTT; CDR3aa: CASSFQDNSPLHF
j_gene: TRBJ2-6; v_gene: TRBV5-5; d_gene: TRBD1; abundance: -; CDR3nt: TGTGCCAGCAGCTTGGTGGGACAGGGGGCGCGTGGGGCCAACGTCCTGACTTTC; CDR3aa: CASSLVGQGARGANVLTF
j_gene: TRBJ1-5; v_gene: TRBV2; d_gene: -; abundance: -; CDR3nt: TGTGCCAGCGGAGCGGAATATAGCAATCAGCCCCAGCATTTT; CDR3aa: CASGAEYSNQPQHF
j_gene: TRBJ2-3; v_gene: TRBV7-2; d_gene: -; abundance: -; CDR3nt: TGTGCCAGCAGCTCCCGGCCCGGCATCGCTAGCACAGATACGCAGTATTTT; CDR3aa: CASSSRPGIASTDTQYF
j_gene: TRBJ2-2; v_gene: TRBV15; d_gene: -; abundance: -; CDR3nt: TGTGCCACCAGCAGAGAAGGCGGGGTGGTCCCCGGGGAGCTGTTTTTT; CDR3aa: CATSREGGVVPGELFF
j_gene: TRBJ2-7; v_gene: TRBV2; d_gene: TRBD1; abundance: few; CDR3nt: TGTGCCAGCAGTGGGACCGGGACAGAAAACGAGCAGTACTTC; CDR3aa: CASSGTGTENEQYF
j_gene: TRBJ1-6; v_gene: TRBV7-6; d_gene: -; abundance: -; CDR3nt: TGTGCCAGCAGCTTAGCAGACGCAAACTCCTATAATTCACCCCTCCACTTT; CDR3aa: CASSLADANSYNSPLHF
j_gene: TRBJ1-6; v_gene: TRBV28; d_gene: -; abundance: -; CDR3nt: TGTGCCAGCAGTTTAAGTGGGCTGAATTCACCCCTCCACTTT; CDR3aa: CASSLSGLNSPLHF